This entry lists 17 T cell receptor beta chains sequenced from one sample in a study of blood T cell repertoires in COVID-19. Data came from immunoSEQ multiplex PCR; TCRdb stores just in-frame clones and leaves some out. The table has some 220,000 clones, about 90% seen once. Sequenced sample: peripheral blood. These receptor sequences come from a man under 40 with COVID-19, enrolled during active disease.

V and J are TRBV4-2 and TRBJ2-1; TRBD2 matches 7 bases. The CDR3 has 17 amino acids. Germline CDR1 and CDR2: LGHNA and YNFKEQ. V was pared by 4 bases and J by 0 bases, with 9 bases of the junction left unmatched. This CDR3 is CASSPVGGTSSYNEQFF. CDR3 sequence (DNA): TGTGCCAGCAGCCCCGTCGGGGGGACTTCCTCCTACAATGAGCAGTTCTTC.

The V call is TRBV6-5, the J call TRBJ1-2; possibly TRBD1 for D (6 bases). The germline CDR1 and CDR2 sequences are MNHEY and SVGAGI. CDR3 length: 13 residues. Trimming took 7 bases from V and 5 from J, leaving 14 bases between them. The CDR3 region is CASTATGSYGYTF. The DNA for the CDR3 is TGTGCCAGCACCGCGACAGGATCATATGGCTACACCTTC.

This clone came up once. The gene calls are TRBV10-3 and TRBJ1-4, with TRBD1 matching over 10 bases. The CDR3 has 13 amino acids. With V trimmed by 9 bases and J by 6 bases, 4 bases remained unmatched. Germline V gene lookup returns CDR1 ENHRY and CDR2 SYGVKD. As DNA, the CDR3 is TGTGCCATTAGACAGGGGGCTGATGAAAAACTGTTTTTT. It is translated as CAIRQGADEKLFF.

The V call is TRBV12-3 or TRBV12-4, the J call TRBJ2-7, with no clear D. The CDR3 length is 12 residues. Trimming cost V 2 bases and J 6 bases, with 8 bases left between them. This CDR3 is CASSLKSGEQYF. DNA for the CDR3: TGTGCCAGCAGTTTAAAGTCAGGCGAGCAGTACTTC.

V usage is TRBV30 and J usage is TRBJ2-3; D remains unclear. V was trimmed by 0 bases and J by 5 bases, leaving 3 bases between them. The CDR3 runs 11 residues. Germline V gene lookup returns CDR1 GTSNPN and CDR2 SVGIG (reference sequence). CDR3 protein: CAWSVRDTQYF. In DNA, the CDR3 is TGTGCCTGGAGTGTCCGAGATACGCAGTATTTT.

Only one count was recorded for this clone. One end of the junction does not line up with germline, which may come from a read error. The chain is built from TRBV10-2 and TRBJ2-3; the match to TRBD2 covers 8 bases. Germline loops: CDR1 WSHSY, CDR2 SAAADI. The CDR3 runs to 10 residues. As DNA, the CDR3 is TGCGCCAGCAGGGGACTAGAGCTCCTTTTT. The encoded protein is CASRGLELLF.

This chain uses TRBV7-2 with TRBJ2-7; possible D gene TRBD1, 6 bases. The germline CDR1 and CDR2 sequences are SGHTA and FQGNSA. With 7 bases removed from V and 0 bases from J, the gap between germline ends came to 16 bases. There are 15 residues in the CDR3. The CDR3 DNA sequence: TGTGCCAGCACCCCGAGGGGGTGGTACTCCTACGAGCAGTACTTC. Translated, it gives CASTPRGWYSYEQYF.

The V and J genes are TRBV30 and TRBJ2-3; no definite D call. Trimming removed 1 base from V and 3 bases from J, with 5 bases in between. Germline values: CDR1 GTSNPN, CDR2 SVGIG (reference sequence). This CDR3 is built from 12 residues. The CDR3 nucleotides are TGTGCCTGGAGTGGGCAGACAGATACGCAGTATTTT. This sequence encodes CAWSGQTDTQYF.

The chain uses TRBV6-1 and TRBJ2-2, with D perhaps matching TRBD1 (6 bases). This CDR3 contains 14 residues. Germline CDR1 reads MNHNS; CDR2 reads SASEGT. V shed 3 bases and J shed 10 bases, with 15 bases lying between them. Here the CDR3 reads CASSDVQGFEELFF. CDR3 coding DNA: TGTGCCAGCAGTGACGTACAGGGATTTGAGGAGCTGTTTTTT.

The V and J genes are TRBV10-1 and TRBJ1-2; 9 nucleotides align to TRBD1. Unmatched junction bases numbered 10, after V lost 5 bases and J lost 0 bases. This CDR3 has 17 residues. From germline, CDR1 is WNHNN and CDR2 SYGVQD (reference sequence). The chain's CDR3 is CASSPGPRQGANYGYTF. In DNA, the CDR3 is TGCGCCAGCAGTCCTGGACCTCGACAGGGGGCTAACTATGGCTACACCTTC.

This chain uses TRBV6-5 with TRBJ1-5; D possibly corresponds to TRBD1 (5 bases). Trimming stripped 8 bases from V and 3 bases from J, with 8 bases between. The CDR3 contains 12 residues. Per the germline V gene, CDR1 is MNHEY and CDR2 is SVGAGI. The CDR3, as DNA: TGTGCCAGCCGACAGTCCAATCAGCCCCAGCATTTT. Its translation is CASRQSNQPQHF.

V and J are TRBV13 and TRBJ2-5; tentatively, D is TRBD2 (6 bases). Trimming stripped 4 bases from V and 14 bases from J, with 17 bases between. The germline CDR1 and CDR2 sequences are PRHDT and FYEKMQ (reference sequence). The CDR3 is 12 amino acids. The CDR3 protein is CASSSPMGLSYF. In DNA, the CDR3 is TGTGCCAGCAGCTCGCCTATGGGACTTTCCTACTTC.

The rearrangement links TRBV7-2 to TRBJ1-3; tentative D call: TRBD1 (5 bases). CDR1 and CDR2 (germline): SGHTA, FQGNSA. V shed 4 bases and J shed 6 bases, with 16 bases lying between them. This CDR3 contains 15 residues. The DNA for the CDR3 is TGTGCCAGCAGCTCGCCTACAGGTTGGGAAAACACCATATATTTT. Translated: CASSSPTGWENTIYF. The whole variable domain, filled in from reference TRBV7-2 and TRBJ1-3, reads GAGVSQSPSNKVTEKGKDVELRCDPISGHTALYWYRQSLGQGLEFLIYFQGNSAPDKSGLPSDRFSAERTGGSVSTLTIQRTQQEDSAVYLCASSSPTGWENTIYFGEGSWLTVV.

The chain combines TRBV9 with TRBJ1-5, with TRBD1 matching 7 bases. This CDR3 has 14 residues. Trimming at V came to 0 bases and at J to 7 bases, leaving 4 bases not matched to a gene. Germline V gene lookup returns CDR1 SGDLS and CDR2 YYNGEE. The CDR3 DNA sequence: TGTGCCAGCAGCGTAGGAGGGGGCGGCCAGCCCCAGCATTTT. Its translation: CASSVGGGGQPQHF.

Concerning this clone itself: Other DNA sequences in this sample translate to the same CDR3. The J gene is TRBJ1-2, the V gene TRBV6-5; no clear D. From germline, CDR1 is MNHEY and CDR2 SVGAGI. The CDR3 sequence is 14 residues long. V was clipped by 0 bases and J by 5 bases, with 10 bases between them. As DNA, the CDR3 is TGTGCCAGCAGTTACTCGAGTCCATTATATGGCTACACCTTC. This sequence encodes CASSYSSPLYGYTF.

The chain combines TRBV6-5 with TRBJ2-3; D unclear. V dropped 8 bases and J dropped 1 base, with 13 bases sitting between them. The germline V gene encodes CDR1 MNHEY and CDR2 SVGAGI. The CDR3 is made up of 14 amino acids. The CDR3: CASAASFGTDTQYF. The CDR3 DNA reads as TGTGCCAGCGCCGCGAGTTTCGGCACAGATACGCAGTATTTT.

This chain links TRBV5-4 with TRBJ1-2, with 9 bases fitting TRBD1. CDR3 length: 16 amino acids. Losses at the gene ends were 4 bases for V and 3 bases for J; bases not matched to a gene: 10. The germline V gene has CDR1 SGHNT and CDR2 YYREEE (reference sequence). CDR3 amino acids: CASSTPGQGGDYGYTF. Here the CDR3 DNA reads TGTGCCAGCAGCACACCGGGACAGGGTGGCGACTATGGCTACACCTTC.